This TCR beta chain was profiled in a study of shared clonotypes between healthy human individuals. Only CD45RO-negative cells positively selected for CCR7 counted as naive CD8 cells, so terminally differentiated effector memory CD45RA+ cells were excluded. There are 14 residues in the CDR3. The germline CDR1 and CDR2 sequences are SGDLS and YYNGEE. V lost 5 bases, J lost 0 bases, and 12 bases lay in between. Measured with immunoSEQ multiplex PCR; TCRdb has only the in-frame clones, and not every one. Of about 2 million clones listed, about 95% are singletons. The origin of this receptor is a man aged 18 to 30 in good health. Sequences were obtained from naive CD8+ T cells sorted from blood. The chain uses TRBV9 and TRBJ2-7; tentative D call: TRBD2 (6 bases). CDR3 nucleotide sequence: TGTGCCAGCAGTGAAGCGGGCACCTCCTACGAGCAGTACTTC. This sequence encodes CASSEAGTSYEQYF.